This T cell receptor (beta chain) originates from a study of shared clonotypes between healthy human individuals. V gave up 0 bases and J gave up 0 bases, with 16 bases separating them. The CDR3 spans 17 residues. CDR1 and CDR2 (germline): SGHTS, YDEGEE. Each replicate PCR on the sorted subsets used about 0.2 ug DNA (around 31,000 T cell genomes). Repertoires were generated with immunoSEQ multiplex PCR, while TCRdb's copy carries only in-frame clones and drops some. The data contain about 680,000 clones, approximately 75% of them singletons. About this clone itself: The antigen is not known.

Study findings and constraints: When compared with the clonotypes that were shared by all four sorted-subset donors, the non-shared clonotypes turned out to have lower generation probabilities.

Sequencing was done on a sample of memory CD4+ T cells sorted from blood. Subset meaning: CD45RA-negative fraction. The clonotype comes from a woman aged 25 to 39 in good health. The chain has TRBV5-8 and TRBJ2-7; no clear D. The DNA for the CDR3 is TGTGCCAGCAGCTTGGAGTCGGCTTACGGTTACTCCTACGAGCAGTACTTC. Its protein is CASSLESAYGYSYEQYF.